This T cell receptor beta chain came from a study of T cells expressing NK-cell markers. As for the study in general: Sorted CD3+CD56+NKG2C+, CD3+CD56+NKG2C- and CD3+CD56-NKG2C+ T cells provided the TCR beta repertoires. Serological testing identified seven of the eight sequenced donors as HCMV-seropositive and one as seronegative. Study-level points and caveats: Of the CD8+ T cells in about 6 donors, about 1.0-8% belonged to dominant NKG2C+ clonotypes.

The germline V gene has CDR1 SGHKS and CDR2 YYEKEE (reference sequence). The CDR3 is made up of 17 amino acids. With respect to this clonotype: Antigen unknown.

Generation of TCR beta cDNA was performed by 5'RACE template switching incorporating UMIs. From the 5' RACE reads, TCRdb lists one entry per CDR3 protein and no DNA. The sample holds roughly 110,000 distinct CDR3 sequences. The receptor comes from a woman aged 18 to 75 in good health. V usage is TRBV5-5 and J usage is TRBJ2-1; the D call from TCRdb, TRBD2, cannot be confirmed without DNA. Sequenced input: blood T cells: a sorted CD56 or NKG2C T cell subset, CD4+ or CD8+ T cells, or bulk PBMC T cells (not recorded which). The CDR3 is CASSLAPTSGTNNEQFF. Together with reference TRBV5-5 and TRBJ2-1, the CDR3 gives the full variable domain: DAGVTQSPTHLIKTRGQQVTLRCSPISGHKSVSWYQQVLGQGPQFIFQYYEKEERGRGNFPDRFSARQFPNYSSELNVNALLLGDSALYLCASSLAPTSGTNNEQFFGPGTRLTVL.